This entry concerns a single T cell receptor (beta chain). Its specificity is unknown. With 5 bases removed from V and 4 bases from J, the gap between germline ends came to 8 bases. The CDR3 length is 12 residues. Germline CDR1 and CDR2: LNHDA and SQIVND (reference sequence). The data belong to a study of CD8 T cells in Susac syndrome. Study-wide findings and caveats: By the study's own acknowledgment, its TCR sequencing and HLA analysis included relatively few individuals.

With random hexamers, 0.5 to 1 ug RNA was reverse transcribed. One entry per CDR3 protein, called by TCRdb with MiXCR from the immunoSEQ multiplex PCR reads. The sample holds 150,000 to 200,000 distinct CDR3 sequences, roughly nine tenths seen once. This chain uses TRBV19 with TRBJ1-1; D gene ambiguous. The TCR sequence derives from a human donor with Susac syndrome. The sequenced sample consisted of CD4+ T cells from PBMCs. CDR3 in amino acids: CASSSRATEAFF. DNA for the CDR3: TGTGCCAGTAGTTCCCGGGCCACTGAAGCTTTCTTT.